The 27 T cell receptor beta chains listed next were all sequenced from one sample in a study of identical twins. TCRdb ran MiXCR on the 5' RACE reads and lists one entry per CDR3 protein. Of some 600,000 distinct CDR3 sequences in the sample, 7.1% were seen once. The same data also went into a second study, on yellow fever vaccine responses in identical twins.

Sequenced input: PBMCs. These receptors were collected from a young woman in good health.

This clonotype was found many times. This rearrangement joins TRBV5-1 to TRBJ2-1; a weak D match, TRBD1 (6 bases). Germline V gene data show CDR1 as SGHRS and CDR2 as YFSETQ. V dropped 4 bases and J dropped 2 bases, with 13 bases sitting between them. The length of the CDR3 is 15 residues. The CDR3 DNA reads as TGCGCCAGCAGCCCTGGGACACCTACCTACAATGAGCAGTTCTTC. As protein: CASSPGTPTYNEQFF.

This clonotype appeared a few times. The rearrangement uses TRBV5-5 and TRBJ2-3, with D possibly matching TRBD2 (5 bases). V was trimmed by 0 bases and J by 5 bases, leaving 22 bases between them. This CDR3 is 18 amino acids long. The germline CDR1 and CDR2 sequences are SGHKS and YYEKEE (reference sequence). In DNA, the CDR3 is TGTGCCAGCAGCTTGGCCGAAATAGGGCTGCTAGGAGGAGATACGCAGTATTTT. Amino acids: CASSLAEIGLLGGDTQYF.

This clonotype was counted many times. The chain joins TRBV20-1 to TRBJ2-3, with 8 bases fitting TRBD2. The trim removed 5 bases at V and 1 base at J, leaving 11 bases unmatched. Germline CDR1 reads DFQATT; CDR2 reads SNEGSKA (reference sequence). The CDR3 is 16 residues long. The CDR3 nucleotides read TGCAGTGCTGAAACAAATAGCGGGAAGGGCACAGATACGCAGTATTTT. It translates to CSAETNSGKGTDTQYF.

CDR3 region: CASSSPGLYEQYV. The CDR3 DNA reads TGTGCCAGCAGTTCACCGGGACTTTACGAGCAGTACGTC. V is TRBV28 and J is TRBJ2-7; possible D gene TRBD2, 6 bases. The CDR3 is made up of 13 amino acids. Germline CDR1 is MDHEN and CDR2 is SYDVKM. The V and J ends lost 4 bases and 4 bases respectively, with 11 bases between them.

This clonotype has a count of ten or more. CDR3 sequence (DNA): TGCGCCAGCAGCAACGACAGGCCGAACACCGGGGAGCTGTTTTTT. It specifies CASSNDRPNTGELFF. V usage is TRBV5-1 and J usage is TRBJ2-2; a weak D match, TRBD1 (6 bases). The V gene's germline CDR1 is SGHRS and CDR2 YFSETQ. This CDR3 has 15 residues. Between the trimmed V and J ends, which lost 4 bases and 0 bases, there was a span of 10 bases.

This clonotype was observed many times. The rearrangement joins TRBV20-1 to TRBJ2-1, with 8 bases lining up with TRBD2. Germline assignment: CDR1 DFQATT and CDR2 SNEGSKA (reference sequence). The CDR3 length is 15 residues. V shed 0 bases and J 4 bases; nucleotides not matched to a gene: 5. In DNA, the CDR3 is TGCAGTGCTAGAGAGGGCGGGAGGAGGTACAATGAGCAGTTCTTC. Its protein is CSAREGGRRYNEQFF.

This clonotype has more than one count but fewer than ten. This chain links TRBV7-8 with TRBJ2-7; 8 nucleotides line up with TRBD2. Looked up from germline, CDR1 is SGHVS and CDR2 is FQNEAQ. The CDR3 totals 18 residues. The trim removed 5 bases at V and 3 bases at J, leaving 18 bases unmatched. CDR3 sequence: CASSPKVVAGSSYYEQYF. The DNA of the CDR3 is TGTGCCAGCAGCCCCAAGGTGGTAGCGGGGAGCAGTTACTACGAGCAGTACTTC.

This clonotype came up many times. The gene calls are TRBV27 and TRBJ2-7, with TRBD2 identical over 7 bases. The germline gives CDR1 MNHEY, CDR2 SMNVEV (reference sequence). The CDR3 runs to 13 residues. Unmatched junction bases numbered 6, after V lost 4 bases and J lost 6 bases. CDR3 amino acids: CASSWTRVGEQYF. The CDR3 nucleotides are TGTGCCAGCAGTTGGACTAGGGTCGGCGAGCAGTACTTC.

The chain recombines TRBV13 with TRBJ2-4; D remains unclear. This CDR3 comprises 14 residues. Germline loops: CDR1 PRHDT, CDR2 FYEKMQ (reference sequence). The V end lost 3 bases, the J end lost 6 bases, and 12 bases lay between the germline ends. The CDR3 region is CASSFWTERNIQYF. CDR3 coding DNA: TGTGCCAGCAGCTTTTGGACGGAGAGAAACATTCAGTACTTC.

The CDR3 DNA follows: TGCAGTGCTAGAGATCACGGGGGCGCCATGAACACTGAAGCTTTCTTT. Translated, it gives CSARDHGGAMNTEAFF. The chain combines TRBV20-1 with TRBJ1-1, with D perhaps matching TRBD1 (6 bases). Germline assignment: CDR1 DFQATT and CDR2 SNEGSKA (reference sequence). With 0 bases removed from V and 0 bases from J, the gap between germline ends came to 14 bases. The CDR3 contains 16 residues.

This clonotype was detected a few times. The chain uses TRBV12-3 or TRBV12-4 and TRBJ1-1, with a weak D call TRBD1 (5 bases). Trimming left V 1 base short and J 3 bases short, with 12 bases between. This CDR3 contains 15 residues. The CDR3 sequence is CASSLGRDGYTEAFF. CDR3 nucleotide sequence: TGTGCCAGCAGTTTAGGGCGGGACGGGTACACTGAAGCTTTCTTT.

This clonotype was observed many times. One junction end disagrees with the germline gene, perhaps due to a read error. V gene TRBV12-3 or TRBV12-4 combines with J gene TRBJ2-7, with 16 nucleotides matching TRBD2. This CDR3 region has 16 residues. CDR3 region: CASSWGLAGGPYEQYF. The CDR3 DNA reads TGTGCCAGCAGCTGGGGACTAGCGGGAGGGCCCTATGAGCAGTACTTC.

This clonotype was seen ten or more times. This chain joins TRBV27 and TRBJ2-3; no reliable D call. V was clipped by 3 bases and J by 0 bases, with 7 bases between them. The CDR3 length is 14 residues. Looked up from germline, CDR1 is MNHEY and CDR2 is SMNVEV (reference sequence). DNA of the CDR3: TGTGCCAGCAGTTTTCGGAGTAGCACAGATACGCAGTATTTT. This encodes CASSFRSSTDTQYF.

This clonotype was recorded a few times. The CDR3 DNA is TGTGCCAGTAGTCCACAGGGATTAGGCGGGGAGCTGTTTTTT. It specifies CASSPQGLGGELFF. This chain uses TRBV19 with TRBJ2-2; possibly TRBD1 for D (6 bases). This CDR3 contains 14 residues. CDR1 and CDR2 (germline): LNHDA, SQIVND (reference sequence). The germline V and J ends were trimmed by 5 bases and 7 bases, with 14 bases remaining between them.

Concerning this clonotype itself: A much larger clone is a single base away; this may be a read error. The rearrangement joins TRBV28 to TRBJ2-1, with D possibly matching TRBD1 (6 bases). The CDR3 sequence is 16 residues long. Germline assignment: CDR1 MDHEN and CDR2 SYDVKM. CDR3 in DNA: TGTGCCAGCAGTTTCTCGGACAGACGAACCTACAATGGGCAGTTCTTC. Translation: CASSFSDRRTYNGQFF.

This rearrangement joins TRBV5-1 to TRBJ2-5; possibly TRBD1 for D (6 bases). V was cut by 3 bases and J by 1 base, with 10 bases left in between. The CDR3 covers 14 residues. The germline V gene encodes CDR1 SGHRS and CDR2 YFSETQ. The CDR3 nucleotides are TGCGCCAGCAGCTCAGGGGTGACCCAAGAGACCCAGTACTTC. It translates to CASSSGVTQETQYF. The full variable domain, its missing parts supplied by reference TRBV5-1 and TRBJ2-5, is KAGVTQTPRYLIKTRGQQVTLSCSPISGHRSVSWYQQTPGQGLQFLFEYFSETQRNKGNFPGRFSGRQFSNSRSEMNVSTLELGDSALYLCASSSGVTQETQYFGPGTRLLVL.

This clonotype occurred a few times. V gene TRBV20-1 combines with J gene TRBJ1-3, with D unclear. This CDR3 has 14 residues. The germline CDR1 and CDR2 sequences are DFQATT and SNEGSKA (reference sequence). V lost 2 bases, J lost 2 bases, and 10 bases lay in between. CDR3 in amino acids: CSARTTVAGNTIYF. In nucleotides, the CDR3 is TGCAGTGCTAGAACTACAGTGGCTGGAAACACCATATATTTT.

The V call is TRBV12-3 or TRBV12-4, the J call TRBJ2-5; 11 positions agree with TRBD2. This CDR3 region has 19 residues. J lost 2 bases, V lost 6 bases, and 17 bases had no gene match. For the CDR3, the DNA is TGTGCCAGCAGCCGACAGCGTGATGCTAGCGGGAGGCATCAAGAGACCCAGTACTTC. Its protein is CASSRQRDASGRHQETQYF.

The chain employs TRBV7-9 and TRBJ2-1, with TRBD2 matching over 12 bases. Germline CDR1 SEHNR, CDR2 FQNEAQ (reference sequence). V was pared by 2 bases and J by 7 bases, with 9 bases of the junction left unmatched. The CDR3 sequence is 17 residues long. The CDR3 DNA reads TGTGCCAGCAGCTTATGGCTAGCGGGGGGGCCGGTGAATGAGCAGTTCTTC. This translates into CASSLWLAGGPVNEQFF.

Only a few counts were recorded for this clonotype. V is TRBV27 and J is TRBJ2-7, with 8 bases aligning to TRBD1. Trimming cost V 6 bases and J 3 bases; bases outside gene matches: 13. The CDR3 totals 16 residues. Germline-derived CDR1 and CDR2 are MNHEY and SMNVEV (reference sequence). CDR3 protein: CASSLTLGTGRYEQYF. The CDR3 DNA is TGTGCCAGCAGCCTCACTCTCGGGACAGGACGCTACGAGCAGTACTTC.

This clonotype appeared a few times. CDR3 DNA sequence: TGTGCCAGCAGCCCATTAACCGGGACAGGGGGCGAGCAGTACGTC. It yields the protein CASSPLTGTGGEQYV. The J gene is TRBJ2-7, the V gene TRBV7-9; 11 nucleotides agree with TRBD1. V was clipped by 5 bases and J by 6 bases; unmatched bases: 9. Germline V gene data show CDR1 as SEHNR and CDR2 as FQNEAQ (reference sequence). This CDR3 contains 15 residues.

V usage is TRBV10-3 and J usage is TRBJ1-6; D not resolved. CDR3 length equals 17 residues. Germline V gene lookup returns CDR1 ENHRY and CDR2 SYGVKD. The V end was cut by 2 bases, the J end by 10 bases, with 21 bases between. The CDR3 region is CAISEIARDTGLSPLHF. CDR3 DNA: TGTGCCATCAGTGAGATAGCGAGAGACACGGGATTGTCACCCCTCCACTTT.

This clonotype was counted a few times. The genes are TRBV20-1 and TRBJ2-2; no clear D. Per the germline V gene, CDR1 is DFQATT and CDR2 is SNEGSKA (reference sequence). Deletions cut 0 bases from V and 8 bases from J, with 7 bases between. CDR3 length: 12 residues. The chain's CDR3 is CSAREGGGELFF. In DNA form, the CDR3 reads TGCAGTGCTAGAGAAGGCGGTGGGGAGCTGTTTTTT.

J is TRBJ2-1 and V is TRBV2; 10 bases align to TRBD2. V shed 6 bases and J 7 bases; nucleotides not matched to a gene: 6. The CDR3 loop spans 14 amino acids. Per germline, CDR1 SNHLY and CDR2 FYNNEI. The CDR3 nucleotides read TGTGCCAGCAGGGAGCGGGAGGGCCGGAATGAGCAGTTCTTC. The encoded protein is CASREREGRNEQFF. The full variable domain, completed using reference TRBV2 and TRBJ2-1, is EPEVTQTPSHQVTQMGQEVILRCVPISNHLYFYWYRQILGQKVEFLVSFYNNEISEKSEIFDDQFSVERPDGSNFTLKIRSTKLEDSAMYFCASREREGRNEQFFGPGTRLTVL.

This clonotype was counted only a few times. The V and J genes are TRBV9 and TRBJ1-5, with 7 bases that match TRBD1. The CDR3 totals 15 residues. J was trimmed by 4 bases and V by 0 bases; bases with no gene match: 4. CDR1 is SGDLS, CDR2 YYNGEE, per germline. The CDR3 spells CASSVEGTANQPQHF. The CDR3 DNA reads TGTGCCAGCAGCGTAGAAGGGACAGCAAATCAGCCCCAGCATTTT.

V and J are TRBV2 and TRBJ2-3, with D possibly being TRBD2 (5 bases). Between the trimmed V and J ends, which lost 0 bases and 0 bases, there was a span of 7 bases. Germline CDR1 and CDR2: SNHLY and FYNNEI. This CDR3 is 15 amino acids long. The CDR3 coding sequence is TGTGCCAGCAGTGAAGCCGGGGTTAGCACAGATACGCAGTATTTT. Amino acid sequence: CASSEAGVSTDTQYF.

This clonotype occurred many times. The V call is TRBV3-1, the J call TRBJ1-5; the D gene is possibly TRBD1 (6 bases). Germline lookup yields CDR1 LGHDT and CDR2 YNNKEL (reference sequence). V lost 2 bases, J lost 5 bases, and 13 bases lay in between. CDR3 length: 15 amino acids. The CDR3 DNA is TGTGCCAGCAGCCAATCGGGGGGGGCCGATCAGCCCCAGCATTTT. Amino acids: CASSQSGGADQPQHF.